The 26 T cell receptor beta chains reported below all come from one sample, sequenced in a study of T cells in Graves' hyperthyroidism and ophthalmopathy. Authors of the study amplified TCR beta CDR3 regions from RNA transcripts. HTBI primers were used for first-round RT-PCR of the TCR CDR3. MiXCR, applied by TCRdb to the multiplex PCR reads, yields one record per CDR3 protein. The sample lists 550,000 to 700,000 distinct CDR3 sequences, around 45% seen once, with about 20% in the top ten. The sample consisted of peripheral blood or thyroid tissue (not recorded which). These receptors all come from an adult woman with Graves' disease, either hyperthyroidism or ophthalmopathy (not recorded which).

The chain employs TRBV25-1 and TRBJ2-6, with 7 bases identical to TRBD1. CDR3 length equals 16 residues. In germline, CDR1 is MGHDK, CDR2 SYGVNS. V gave up 6 bases and J gave up 4 bases; unmatched junction bases: 9. The CDR3 loop reads CASSSGQLTGANVLTF. CDR3 DNA: TGTGCCAGCAGCTCGGGACAGCTTACCGGGGCCAACGTCCTGACTTTC.

Details on this clonotype: Possible read error: a much larger clone is one base away. The chain carries TRBV24-1 and TRBJ1-2; 7 positions match TRBD1. V lost 4 bases to trimming and J lost 5 bases; unmatched junction nucleotides: 3. The germline V gene encodes CDR1 KGHDR and CDR2 SFDVKD. The CDR3 has 13 residues. The DNA of the CDR3 is TGTGCCACCAGTGAAGGACAGGCTTATGGCTACACCTTC. Translated: CATSEGQAYGYTF.

On this clonotype: The conserved final phenylalanine or tryptophan is absent from the CDR3, which likely points to a read error. It is unclear where the CDR3 begins or ends on the DNA, so no DNA is shown, and the CDR3 is as TCRdb lists it. The J gene is TRBJ1-6, the V gene TRBV2; TRBD1, the table's D call, was not compared with the DNA. CDR1 is SNHLY and CDR2 is FYNNEI in the germline V gene. The CDR3 is 14 amino acids in total, end residues counted. This chain's CDR3 is CASSSEGAGSPLQS.

This clonotype has just a few counts. The J gene is TRBJ2-5, the V gene TRBV7-8; D possibly uses TRBD1 or TRBD2 (6 bases each). The V gene's germline CDR1 is SGHVS and CDR2 FQNEAQ. The CDR3 length is 15 residues. Trimming took 5 bases from V and 5 from J, leaving 18 bases between them. CDR3 nucleotide sequence: TGTGCCAGCAGCCAGAGGAGGGGGAGATTGGAGACCCAGTACTTC. This gives the protein CASSQRRGRLETQYF.

The rearrangement uses TRBV7-2 and TRBJ2-5; 8 bases align to TRBD2. The CDR3 has 14 residues. Germline V lookup: CDR1 SGHTA, CDR2 FQGNSA. V lost 5 bases to trimming and J lost 5 bases; unmatched junction nucleotides: 7. CDR3 DNA sequence: TGTGCCAGCAGCATCCGGACTAGCTTCGAGACCCAGTACTTC. Residues: CASSIRTSFETQYF.

This clonotype appeared many times. V is TRBV5-8 and J is TRBJ2-5; 12 nucleotides agree with TRBD1. The CDR3 has 16 residues. Germline V gives CDR1 SGHTS, CDR2 YDEGEE. V dropped 4 bases and J dropped 5; count of bases not matched to a gene: 9. The CDR3 region has the DNA TGTGCCAGCAGCGTCGGGACAGGGGGCGCCTGGGAGACCCAGTACTTC. Amino acid sequence: CASSVGTGGAWETQYF. The full variable domain, in which reference TRBV5-8 and TRBJ2-5 provide the parts outside the CDR3, is EAGVTQSPTHLIKTRGQQATLRCSPISGHTSVYWYQQALGLGLQFLLWYDEGEERNRGNFPPRFSGRQFPNYSSELNVNALELEDSALYLCASSVGTGGAWETQYFGPGTRLLVL.

This clonotype has ten or more counts. CDR3 region: CASSPIGPLGLARGLYEQYF. The CDR3 region has the DNA TGTGCCAGCAGTCCTATCGGGCCCCTGGGACTTGCCCGGGGCCTCTACGAGCAGTACTTC. V is TRBV6-9 and J is TRBJ2-7, with D tentatively TRBD2 (6 bases). The germline V and J ends were trimmed by 5 bases and 3 bases, with 32 bases remaining between them. Germline CDR1 and CDR2: MNHGY and SVAAGI. The CDR3 consists of 20 residues.

This clonotype showed up many times. The rearrangement links TRBV7-9 to TRBJ2-5; tentatively, D is TRBD1 (6 bases). This CDR3 contains 16 residues. V was clipped by 2 bases and J by 5 bases, with 18 bases between them. Per the germline V gene, CDR1 is SEHNR and CDR2 is FQNEAQ (reference sequence). CDR3 loop: CASSLQQGPPLETQYF. CDR3 bases: TGTGCCAGCAGCTTACAGCAGGGGCCACCATTGGAGACCCAGTACTTC.

This clonotype was seen a handful of times. The V gene is TRBV2, the J gene TRBJ1-1; no definite D call. The CDR3 is 13 amino acids. Germline V lookup: CDR1 SNHLY, CDR2 FYNNEI. Trimming stripped 4 bases from V and 0 bases from J, with 6 bases between. The CDR3 protein is CASSGRVNTEAFF. CDR3 sequence (DNA): TGTGCCAGCAGTGGTAGAGTGAACACTGAAGCTTTCTTT.

This clonotype was seen at least ten times. At one of its ends the junction is not consistent with the germline gene, which may arise from a read error. This chain connects TRBV7-7 to TRBJ2-5; D not resolved. CDR3 length: 13 amino acids. Germline assignment: CDR1 SSHAT and CDR2 FNYEAQ (reference sequence). CDR3 residues: CASSRSGSETQYF. In DNA form, the CDR3 reads TGTGCTAGCAGCCGTAGTGGGTCAGAGACCCAGTACTTC.

The chain has TRBV7-9 and TRBJ2-7, with 7 bases fitting TRBD1. This CDR3 is built from 15 residues. Germline lookup yields CDR1 SEHNR and CDR2 FQNEAQ (reference sequence). V was clipped by 5 bases and J by 3 bases; unmatched bases: 10. CDR3 in DNA: TGTGCCAGCAGCGGTTCGGGACAGACCTTCTACGAGCAGTACTTC. It yields the protein CASSGSGQTFYEQYF.

The chain is built from TRBV20-1 and TRBJ1-3, with D unresolved. Trimming pared 3 bases from V and 0 bases from J, leaving 12 bases between. This CDR3 contains 15 residues. From germline, CDR1 is DFQATT and CDR2 SNEGSKA (reference sequence). CDR3: CSASSGPGSGNTIYF. DNA for the CDR3: TGCAGTGCTAGTTCCGGGCCGGGCTCTGGAAACACCATATATTTT.

This chain uses TRBV7-3 with TRBJ2-1; 8 nucleotides agree with TRBD2. The CDR3 is 14 residues long. The J segment lost 9 bases and the V segment lost 4 bases, leaving 8 bases of the junction unmatched. Germline lookup yields CDR1 SGHTA and CDR2 FQGTGA. This CDR3 reads CASSYLGGASEQFF. The CDR3 DNA follows: TGTGCCAGCAGCTACCTCGGGGGGGCAAGTGAGCAGTTCTTC.

This sequence joins TRBV5-1 and TRBJ2-7; 8 nucleotides line up with TRBD2. Germline V gene sequence: CDR1 SGHRS, CDR2 YFSETQ. This CDR3 spans 12 amino acids. V trimming: 2 bases; J trimming: 9 bases; junction bases outside the gene matches: 4. The CDR3 bases are TGCGCCAGCAGCTTAACGGGAGGGTGGCAGTACTTC. This gives the protein CASSLTGGWQYF.

This chain uses TRBV19 with TRBJ1-1, with a weak D call TRBD1 (5 bases). The CDR3 length is 17 residues. Germline lookup yields CDR1 LNHDA and CDR2 SQIVND (reference sequence). The V and J ends lost 0 bases and 3 bases respectively, with 17 bases between them. The CDR3 DNA reads TGTGCCAGTAGTATAGAACCCCGGGGCGGGGGAGACACTGAAGCTTTCTTT. Amino acids: CASSIEPRGGGDTEAFF.

The rearrangement uses TRBV15 and TRBJ1-1; D remains ambiguous. Germline assignment: CDR1 LNHNV and CDR2 YYDKDF (reference sequence). The CDR3 runs to 15 residues. Trimming stripped 0 bases from V and 1 base from J, with 9 bases between. DNA of the CDR3: TGTGCCACCAGCAGAGATTACGACACGAACACTGAAGCTTTCTTT. This gives the protein CATSRDYDTNTEAFF.

This clonotype was counted many times. The genes are TRBV7-2 and TRBJ2-7; 11 nucleotides line up with TRBD2. CDR3 length: 15 residues. The V gene end was trimmed by 5 bases and the J gene end by 4 bases; junction bases not matched to a gene: 7. Germline-derived CDR1 and CDR2 are SGHTA and FQGNSA. CDR3 DNA sequence: TGTGCCAGCAGCCCGAGGATAGCGGGAGGGTACGAGCAGTACTTC. Translation gives CASSPRIAGGYEQYF.

This clonotype was seen ten or more times. The J gene is TRBJ1-2, the V gene TRBV7-9; maybe TRBD1 (5 bases). Trimming cost V 5 bases and J 4 bases, with 14 bases left between them. The CDR3 length is 14 residues. The germline V gene encodes CDR1 SEHNR and CDR2 FQNEAQ (reference sequence). The CDR3 sequence is CASSPPPGPYGYTF. CDR3 nucleotide sequence: TGTGCCAGCAGCCCTCCCCCAGGGCCCTATGGCTACACCTTC.

The rearrangement joins TRBV10-2 to TRBJ1-5; 10 nucleotides align to TRBD1. Unmatched junction bases numbered 3, after V lost 3 bases and J lost 4 bases. This CDR3 is 15 amino acids long. Germline CDR1 and CDR2: WSHSY and SAAADI. The CDR3, as DNA: TGCGCCAGCAGTGATGGGACAGGGGTTAATCAGCCCCAGCATTTT. This gives the protein CASSDGTGVNQPQHF.

The V and J genes are TRBV19 and TRBJ2-3; the D gene is possibly TRBD2 (5 bases). Trimming took 5 bases from V and 1 from J, leaving 10 bases between them. The CDR3 has 14 amino acids. The germline V gene encodes CDR1 LNHDA and CDR2 SQIVND (reference sequence). CDR3 in amino acids: CASSPTEGTDTQYF. In DNA form, the CDR3 reads TGTGCCAGTAGTCCCACGGAGGGCACAGATACGCAGTATTTT.

This clonotype was detected ten times or more. The chain recombines TRBV2 with TRBJ1-5, with 9 bases identical to TRBD1. V shed 7 bases and J 2 bases; nucleotides not matched to a gene: 3. Germline CDR1 is SNHLY and CDR2 is FYNNEI. This CDR3 is built from 14 residues. The chain's CDR3 is CASKGQGGNQPQHF. The CDR3 DNA reads TGTGCCAGCAAGGGACAGGGTGGCAATCAGCCCCAGCATTTT.

The chain is built from TRBV13 and TRBJ1-3, with D unresolved. The V gene's germline CDR1 is PRHDT and CDR2 FYEKMQ (reference sequence). With 4 bases removed from V and 6 bases from J, the gap between germline ends came to 13 bases. This CDR3 region has 14 residues. CDR3 coding DNA: TGTGCCAGCAGCTCACCCGGGGATGAAAACACCATATATTTT. Translated: CASSSPGDENTIYF.

This clonotype was seen at least ten times. The chain is built from TRBV6-6 and TRBJ2-7; perhaps TRBD1 as D (5 bases). The V end lost 4 bases, the J end lost 3 bases, and 16 bases lay between the germline ends. The CDR3 runs 15 residues. Germline CDR1 is MNHNY and CDR2 is SVGAGI (reference sequence). CDR3 sequence reads: CASSSTRTTGYEQYF. For the CDR3, the DNA is TGTGCCAGCAGTTCGACGAGGACAACCGGCTACGAGCAGTACTTC.

The sample holds many counts of this clonotype. V is TRBV11-2 and J is TRBJ1-4, with unresolved D. The ends were cut back, 3 bases at V and 8 bases at J, with 10 bases in the middle. The germline V gene has CDR1 SGHAT and CDR2 FQNNGV. The CDR3 totals 13 residues. CDR3 DNA sequence: TGTGCCAGCAGCTTTTCTGAAGGAGAAAAACTGTTTTTT. It specifies CASSFSEGEKLFF.

This clonotype was seen repeatedly, ten times or more. The V gene is TRBV6-5, the J gene TRBJ1-2; possibly TRBD1 for D (5 bases). The germline CDR1 and CDR2 sequences are MNHEY and SVGAGI. The germline V and J ends were trimmed by 6 bases and 1 base, with 9 bases remaining between them. The CDR3 runs 13 residues. CDR3 sequence: CASRQDSNYGYTF. The CDR3 DNA sequence: TGTGCCAGCAGGCAAGACAGTAACTATGGCTACACCTTC.

There are many counts of this clonotype. The chain uses TRBV12-3 or TRBV12-4 and TRBJ2-6; 9 bases align to TRBD1. The CDR3 has 17 amino acids. V was pared by 5 bases and J by 2 bases, with 7 bases of the junction left unmatched. CDR3 nucleotides: TGTGCCAGCAGTATACGACAGGGGGTGGCTGGGGCCAACGTCCTGACTTTC. As protein: CASSIRQGVAGANVLTF.